One sample yielded the 11 T cell receptor beta chains listed below, sequenced in a study of vaccination effects on CD4 cells after COVID-19. This table comes from immunoSEQ multiplex PCR, and its TCRdb copy is limited to in-frame clones, with some not included. The profile shows tens of thousands of clones, about 76% of them singletons. These receptors have no known antigen. Scientists isolated CD4+ T cells after an approximately 9-day culture period ended. This specimen consisted of CD4+ T cells from PBMCs cultured without peptide, obtained before COVID-19 vaccination. All receptors derive from a human donor who had a prior SARS-CoV-2 infection.

This clone was detected a few times. The CDR3 DNA follows: TGTGCCAGCAGTCCCGACAGCCACCGGAAACTCAATGAGCAGTTCTTC. Protein product: CASSPDSHRKLNEQFF. The chain combines TRBV7-3 with TRBJ2-1, with a possible D match to TRBD1 (5 bases). CDR3 length: 16 amino acids. Germline lookup yields CDR1 SGHTA and CDR2 FQGTGA. The V end was cut by 6 bases, the J end by 6 bases, with 21 bases between. Full variable domain (missing parts from reference TRBV7-3 and TRBJ2-1): GAGVSQTPSNKVTEKGKYVELRCDPISGHTALYWYRQSLGQGPEFLIYFQGTGAADDSGLPNDRFFAVRPEGSVSTLKIQRTERGDSAVYLCASSPDSHRKLNEQFFGPGTRLTVL.

V and J are TRBV2 and TRBJ1-1; D gene unclear. The CDR3 spans 15 residues. CDR1 is SNHLY, CDR2 FYNNEI, per germline. Trimming removed 7 bases from V and 1 base from J, with 16 bases in between. DNA for the CDR3: TGTGCCAGCACCTTGGAGGGCAGGACGAACACTGAAGCTTTCTTT. Translating it yields CASTLEGRTNTEAFF.

This rearrangement joins TRBV2 to TRBJ1-5, with D unclear. The germline V gene has CDR1 SNHLY and CDR2 FYNNEI. V was shortened by 3 bases and J by 4 bases, with 7 bases between the two germline ends. The CDR3 totals 13 residues. As DNA, the CDR3 is TGTGCCAGCAGTGATTACCTGAATCAGCCCCAGCATTTT. As protein: CASSDYLNQPQHF.

The chain recombines TRBV9 with TRBJ1-4; D unresolved. The germline gives CDR1 SGDLS, CDR2 YYNGEE. The CDR3 has 18 amino acids. V gave up 4 bases and J gave up 1 base, with 20 bases separating them. The CDR3 DNA sequence: TGTGCCAGCAGCCGCACTGGCCAAACCACTCGAACTAATGAAAAACTGTTTTTT. This translates into CASSRTGQTTRTNEKLFF.

In DNA, the CDR3 is TGTGCCAGCAGCTTTAGCGGGCAACGGGACAGGGGGCTTGAGCAGTTCTTC. Amino acid sequence: CASSFSGQRDRGLEQFF. The gene calls are TRBV11-3 and TRBJ2-1; TRBD1 matches at 12 bases. This CDR3 is 17 amino acids long. CDR1 SGHNT and CDR2 YENEEA come from the germline V gene. With V trimmed by 3 bases and J by 9 bases, 12 bases remained unmatched.

The chain joins TRBV6-1 to TRBJ1-2; TRBD1 agrees at 9 bases. Germline assignment: CDR1 MNHNS and CDR2 SASEGT. After removal of 5 bases from V and 8 bases from J, the junction contained 9 bases not matched to a gene. The length of the CDR3 is 14 residues. Written as DNA, the CDR3 is TGTGCCAGCAGTCTGCCGGGACAGGGTAGGGGCTACACCTTC. Translating gives CASSLPGQGRGYTF.

As to this clone: This likely comes from a read error, as the CDR3 has no conserved phenylalanine or tryptophan at its end. It is unclear where the CDR3 begins or ends on the DNA, so no DNA is shown, and the CDR3 is as TCRdb lists it. The J gene is TRBJ2-7, the V gene TRBV7-2; the table gives TRBD2 as D, unverified against the DNA. Germline V gene lookup returns CDR1 SGHTA and CDR2 FQGNSA. From its first to its last residue, the CDR3 has 13 amino acids. The CDR3 spells CASSLSGGEALIL.

The rearrangement links TRBV11-3 to TRBJ2-3, with 8 bases fitting TRBD1. The germline gives CDR1 SGHNT, CDR2 YENEEA. J was trimmed by 3 bases and V by 5 bases; bases with no gene match: 7. The CDR3 sequence is 15 residues long. The DNA for the CDR3 is TGTGCCAGCAGCCCAGGACAGGGTCTTACAGATACGCAGTATTTT. As protein: CASSPGQGLTDTQYF.

J is TRBJ2-7 and V is TRBV7-2; D may correspond to TRBD1 or TRBD2 (5 bases each). Per germline, CDR1 SGHTA and CDR2 FQGNSA. This CDR3 has 14 residues. V shed 1 base and J shed 6 bases, with 13 bases lying between them. The DNA of the CDR3 is TGTGCCAGCAGCTTAGTCATTAGAGGGGCCGAGCAGTACTTC. It yields the protein CASSLVIRGAEQYF.

The chain is built from TRBV11-3 and TRBJ2-5; D perhaps matches TRBD1 (5 bases). V gave up 7 bases and J gave up 2 bases, with 17 bases separating them. The length of the CDR3 is 15 residues. Germline assignment: CDR1 SGHNT and CDR2 YENEEA. The CDR3 bases are TGTGCCAGCACCCCAGGTTGGGGCGGTCAAGAGACCCAGTACTTC. This gives the protein CASTPGWGGQETQYF.

V is TRBV6-5 and J is TRBJ1-2; possible D gene TRBD1, 6 bases. The germline gives CDR1 MNHEY, CDR2 SVGAGI. CDR3 length equals 15 residues. V was clipped by 7 bases and J by 3 bases, with 18 bases between them. The CDR3 bases are TGTGCCAGCAACCCGCAACCCCCAGGGGACTATGGCTACACCTTC. Translation gives CASNPQPPGDYGYTF.